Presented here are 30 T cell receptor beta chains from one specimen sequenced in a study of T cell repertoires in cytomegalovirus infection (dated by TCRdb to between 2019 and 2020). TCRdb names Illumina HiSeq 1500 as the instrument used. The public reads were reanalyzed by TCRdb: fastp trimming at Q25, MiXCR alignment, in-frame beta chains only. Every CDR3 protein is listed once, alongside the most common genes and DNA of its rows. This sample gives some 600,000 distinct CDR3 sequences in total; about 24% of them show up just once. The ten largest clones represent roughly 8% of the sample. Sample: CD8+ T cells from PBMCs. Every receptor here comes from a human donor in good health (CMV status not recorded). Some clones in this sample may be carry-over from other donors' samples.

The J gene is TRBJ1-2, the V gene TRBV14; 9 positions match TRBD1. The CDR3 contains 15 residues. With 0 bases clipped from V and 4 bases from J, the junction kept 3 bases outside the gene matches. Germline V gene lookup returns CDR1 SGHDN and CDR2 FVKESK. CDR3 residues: CASSQDTGGPYGYTF. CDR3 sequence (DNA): TGTGCCAGCAGCCAAGATACAGGGGGCCCCTATGGCTACACCTTC.

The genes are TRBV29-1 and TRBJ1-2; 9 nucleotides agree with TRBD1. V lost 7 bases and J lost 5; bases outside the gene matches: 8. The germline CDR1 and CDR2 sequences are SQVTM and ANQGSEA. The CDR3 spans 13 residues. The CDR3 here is CSALTGGRYGYTF. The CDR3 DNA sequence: TGCAGCGCCCTGACAGGGGGGAGGTATGGCTACACCTTC.

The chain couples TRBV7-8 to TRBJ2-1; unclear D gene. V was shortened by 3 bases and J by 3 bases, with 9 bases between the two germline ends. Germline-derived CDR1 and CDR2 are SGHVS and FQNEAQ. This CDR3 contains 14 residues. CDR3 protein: CASSFGLLYNEQFF. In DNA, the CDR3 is TGTGCCAGCAGCTTTGGGCTTCTCTACAATGAGCAGTTCTTC.

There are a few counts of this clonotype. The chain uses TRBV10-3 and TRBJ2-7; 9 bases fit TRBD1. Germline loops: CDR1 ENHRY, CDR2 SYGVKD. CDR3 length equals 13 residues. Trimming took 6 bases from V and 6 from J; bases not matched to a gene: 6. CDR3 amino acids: CAIRTGGNSEQYF. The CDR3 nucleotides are TGTGCCATCAGGACAGGGGGGAACAGCGAGCAGTACTTC.

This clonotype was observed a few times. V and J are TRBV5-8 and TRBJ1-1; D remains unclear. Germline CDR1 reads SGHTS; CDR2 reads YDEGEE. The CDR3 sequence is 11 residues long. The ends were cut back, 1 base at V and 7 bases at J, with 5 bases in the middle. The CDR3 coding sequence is TGTGCCAGCAGCTTGAATTTTGAAGCTTTCTTT. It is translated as CASSLNFEAFF.

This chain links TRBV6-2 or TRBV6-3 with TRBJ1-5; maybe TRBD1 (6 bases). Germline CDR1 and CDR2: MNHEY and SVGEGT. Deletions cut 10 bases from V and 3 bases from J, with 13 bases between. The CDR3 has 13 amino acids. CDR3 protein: CATTDRHNQPQHF. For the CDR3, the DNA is TGTGCCACTACCGACAGGCACAATCAGCCCCAGCATTTT.

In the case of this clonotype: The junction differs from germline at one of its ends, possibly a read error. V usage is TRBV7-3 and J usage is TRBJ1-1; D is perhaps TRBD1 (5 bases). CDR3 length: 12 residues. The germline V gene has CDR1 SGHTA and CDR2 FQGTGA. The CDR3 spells CASSRQNTKAFF. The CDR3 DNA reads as TGTGCCAGCAGCCGACAGAACACTAAAGCTTTCTTT.

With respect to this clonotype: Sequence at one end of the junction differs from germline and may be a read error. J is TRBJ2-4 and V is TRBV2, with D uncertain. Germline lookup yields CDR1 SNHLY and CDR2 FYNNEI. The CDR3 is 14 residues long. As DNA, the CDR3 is TGTGCCAGCAGTGACCACCGGGTCAAAAACTTTCAGTACTTC. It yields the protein CASSDHRVKNFQYF.

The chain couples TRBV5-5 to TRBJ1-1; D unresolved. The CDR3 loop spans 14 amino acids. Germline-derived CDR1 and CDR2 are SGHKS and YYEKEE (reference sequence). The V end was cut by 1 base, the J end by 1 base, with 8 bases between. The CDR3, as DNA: TGTGCCAGCAGCTTGTCGTCAGCGAACACTGAAGCTTTCTTT. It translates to CASSLSSANTEAFF.

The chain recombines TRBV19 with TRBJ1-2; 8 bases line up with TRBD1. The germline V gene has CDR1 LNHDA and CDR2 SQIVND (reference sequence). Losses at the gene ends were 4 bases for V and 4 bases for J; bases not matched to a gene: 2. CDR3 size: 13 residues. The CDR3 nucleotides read TGTGCCAGTAGTACAGGGGGCTTCTATGGCTACACCTTC. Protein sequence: CASSTGGFYGYTF.

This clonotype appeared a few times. The CDR3 loop is CASSAPMGYEQYV. Written as DNA, the CDR3 is TGTGCCAGCAGCGCCCCGATGGGCTACGAGCAGTACGTC. The chain has TRBV7-9 and TRBJ2-7; D is uncertain. The V gene lost 5 bases and the J gene lost 3 bases, with 11 bases spanning the gap. The CDR3 totals 13 residues. Looked up from germline, CDR1 is SEHNR and CDR2 is FQNEAQ (reference sequence).

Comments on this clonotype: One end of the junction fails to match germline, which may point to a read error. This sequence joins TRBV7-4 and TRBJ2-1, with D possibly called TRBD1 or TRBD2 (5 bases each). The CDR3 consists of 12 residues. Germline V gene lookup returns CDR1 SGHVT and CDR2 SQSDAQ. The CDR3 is CVSSQRGDEQFF. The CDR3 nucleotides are TGTGTCAGCAGCCAAAGGGGAGATGAGCAGTTCTTC.

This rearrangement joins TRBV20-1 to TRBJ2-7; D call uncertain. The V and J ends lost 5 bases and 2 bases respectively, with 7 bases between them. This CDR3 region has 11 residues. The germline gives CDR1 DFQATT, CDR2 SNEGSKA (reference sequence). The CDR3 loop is CSAPWAYEQYF. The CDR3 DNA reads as TGCAGTGCTCCTTGGGCCTACGAGCAGTACTTC.

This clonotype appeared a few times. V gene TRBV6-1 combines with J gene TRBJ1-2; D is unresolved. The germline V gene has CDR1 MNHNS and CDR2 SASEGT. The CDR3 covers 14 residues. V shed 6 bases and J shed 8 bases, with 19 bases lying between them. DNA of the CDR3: TGTGCCAGCAGACCTCCGGGCCGCCCGGGAGGCTACACCTTC. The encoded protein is CASRPPGRPGGYTF.

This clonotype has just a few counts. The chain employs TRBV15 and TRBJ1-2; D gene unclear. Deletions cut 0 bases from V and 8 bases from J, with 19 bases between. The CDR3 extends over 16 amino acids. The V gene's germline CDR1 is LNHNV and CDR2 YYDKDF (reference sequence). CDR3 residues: CATSRDPPVGQDGYTF. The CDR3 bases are TGTGCCACCAGCAGAGATCCCCCGGTGGGTCAGGACGGCTACACCTTC.

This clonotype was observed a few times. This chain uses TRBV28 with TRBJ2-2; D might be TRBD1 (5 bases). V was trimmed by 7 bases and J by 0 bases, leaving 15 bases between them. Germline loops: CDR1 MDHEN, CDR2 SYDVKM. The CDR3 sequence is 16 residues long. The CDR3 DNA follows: TGTGCCAGCAAACCAGACAGCCCCGCGAACACCGGGGAGCTGTTTTTT. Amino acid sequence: CASKPDSPANTGELFF.

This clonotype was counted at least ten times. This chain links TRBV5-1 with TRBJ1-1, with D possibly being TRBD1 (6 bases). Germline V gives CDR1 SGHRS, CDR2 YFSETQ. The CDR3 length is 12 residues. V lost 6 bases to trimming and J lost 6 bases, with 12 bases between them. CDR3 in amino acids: CASIRDTPEAFF. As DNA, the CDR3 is TGCGCCAGCATCCGGGACACGCCTGAAGCTTTCTTT. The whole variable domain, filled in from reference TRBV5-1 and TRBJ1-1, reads KAGVTQTPRYLIKTRGQQVTLSCSPISGHRSVSWYQQTPGQGLQFLFEYFSETQRNKGNFPGRFSGRQFSNSRSEMNVSTLELGDSALYLCASIRDTPEAFFGQGTRLTVV.

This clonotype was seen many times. The CDR3 loop reads CASSLVGNEQFF. CDR3 in DNA: TGTGCCAGCAGCTTAGTGGGGAATGAGCAGTTCTTC. The chain couples TRBV27 to TRBJ2-1; no firm D call. Germline V gene sequence: CDR1 MNHEY, CDR2 SMNVEV (reference sequence). Trimming cost V 6 bases and J 7 bases, with 10 bases left between them. The CDR3 is made up of 12 amino acids.

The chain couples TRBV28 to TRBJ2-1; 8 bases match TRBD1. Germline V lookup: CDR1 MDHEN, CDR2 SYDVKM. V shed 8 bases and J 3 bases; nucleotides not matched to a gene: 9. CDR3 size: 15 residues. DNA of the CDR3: TGTGCCAGCCAAAACACAGGGGGTCGCTACAATGAGCAGTTCTTC. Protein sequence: CASQNTGGRYNEQFF.

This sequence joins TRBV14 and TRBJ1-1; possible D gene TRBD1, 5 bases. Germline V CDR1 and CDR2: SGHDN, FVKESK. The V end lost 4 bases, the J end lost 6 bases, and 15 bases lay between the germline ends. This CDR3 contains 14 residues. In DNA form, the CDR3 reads TGTGCCAGCAGCCGTGGGGACGACAAACCTGAAGCTTTCTTT. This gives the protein CASSRGDDKPEAFF. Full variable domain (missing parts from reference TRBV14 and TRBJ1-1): EAGVTQFPSHSVIEKGQTVTLRCDPISGHDNLYWYRRVMGKEIKFLLHFVKESKQDESGMPNNRFLAERTGGTYSTLKVQPAELEDSGVYFCASSRGDDKPEAFFGQGTRLTVV.

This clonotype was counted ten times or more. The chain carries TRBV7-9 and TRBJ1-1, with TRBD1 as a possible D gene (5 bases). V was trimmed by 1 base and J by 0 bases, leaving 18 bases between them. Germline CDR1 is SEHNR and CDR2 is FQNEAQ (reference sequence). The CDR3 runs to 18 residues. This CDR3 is CASSLGQFSGLLNTEAFF. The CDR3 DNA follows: TGTGCCAGCAGCTTAGGACAGTTTTCGGGGTTATTGAACACTGAAGCTTTCTTT.

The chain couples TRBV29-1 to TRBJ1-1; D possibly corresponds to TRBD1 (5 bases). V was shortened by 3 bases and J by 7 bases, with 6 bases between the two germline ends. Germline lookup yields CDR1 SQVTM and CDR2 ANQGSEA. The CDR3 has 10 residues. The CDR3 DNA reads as TGCAGCGTTGAGGGGGTTGAAGCTTTCTTT. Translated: CSVEGVEAFF.

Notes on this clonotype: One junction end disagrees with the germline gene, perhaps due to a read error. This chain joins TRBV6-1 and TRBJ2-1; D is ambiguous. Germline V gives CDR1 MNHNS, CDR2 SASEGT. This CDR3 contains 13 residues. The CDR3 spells CASSQAPYNEQFF. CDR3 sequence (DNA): TGTGCCAGCAGTCAAGCCCCGTACAATGAGCAGTTCTTC.

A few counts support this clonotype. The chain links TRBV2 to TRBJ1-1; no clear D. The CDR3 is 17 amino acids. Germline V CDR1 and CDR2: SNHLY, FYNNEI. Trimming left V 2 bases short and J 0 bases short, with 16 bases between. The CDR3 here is CASSEPHREVMNTEAFF. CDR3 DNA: TGTGCCAGCAGTGAACCCCATCGGGAGGTGATGAACACTGAAGCTTTCTTT.

The CDR3 nucleotides read TGCAGTGCTAGGGTCGATTCAGGGGGCTTGGAGACCCAGTACTTC. Its translation: CSARVDSGGLETQYF. J is TRBJ2-5 and V is TRBV20-1, with TRBD1 matching 8 bases. J was trimmed by 5 bases and V by 3 bases; bases with no gene match: 11. The germline V gene has CDR1 DFQATT and CDR2 SNEGSKA (reference sequence). There are 15 residues in the CDR3.

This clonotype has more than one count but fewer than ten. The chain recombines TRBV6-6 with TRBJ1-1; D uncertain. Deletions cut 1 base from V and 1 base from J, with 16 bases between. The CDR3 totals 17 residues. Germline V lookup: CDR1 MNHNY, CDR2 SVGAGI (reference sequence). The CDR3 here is CASSYLLVHSPNTEAFF. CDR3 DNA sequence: TGTGCCAGCAGTTACTTGTTGGTGCACAGCCCGAACACTGAAGCTTTCTTT.

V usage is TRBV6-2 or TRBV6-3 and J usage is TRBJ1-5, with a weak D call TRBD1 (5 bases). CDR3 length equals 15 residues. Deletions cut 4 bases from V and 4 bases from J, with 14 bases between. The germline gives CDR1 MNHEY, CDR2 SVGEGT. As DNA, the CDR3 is TGTGCCAGCAGTTTATGGGACCTCTCGAATCAGCCCCAGCATTTT. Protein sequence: CASSLWDLSNQPQHF.

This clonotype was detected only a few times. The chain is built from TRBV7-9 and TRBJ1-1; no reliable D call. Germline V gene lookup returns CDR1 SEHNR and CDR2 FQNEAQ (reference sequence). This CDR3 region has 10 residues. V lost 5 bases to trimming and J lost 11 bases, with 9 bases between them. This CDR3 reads CASSAAGAFF. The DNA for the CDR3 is TGTGCCAGCAGCGCAGCCGGGGCTTTCTTT.

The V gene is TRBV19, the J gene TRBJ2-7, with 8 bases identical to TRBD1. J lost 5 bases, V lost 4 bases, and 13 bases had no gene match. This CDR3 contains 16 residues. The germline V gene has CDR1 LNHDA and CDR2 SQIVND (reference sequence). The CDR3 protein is CASSTAPRQGRHEQYF. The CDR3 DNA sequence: TGTGCCAGTAGTACCGCTCCTCGACAGGGGAGGCACGAGCAGTACTTC.

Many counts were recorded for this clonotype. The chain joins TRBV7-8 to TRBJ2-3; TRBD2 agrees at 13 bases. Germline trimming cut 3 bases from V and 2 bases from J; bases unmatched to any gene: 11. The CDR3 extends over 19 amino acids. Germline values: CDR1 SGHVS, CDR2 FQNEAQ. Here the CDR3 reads CASSFGAFTSGGVTDTQYF. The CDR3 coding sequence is TGTGCCAGCAGCTTTGGGGCTTTTACTAGCGGGGGGGTCACAGATACGCAGTATTTT.